The subject of this entry is one T cell receptor beta chain. The sample is drawn from a study of blood T cell repertoires in COVID-19. Study-level background: From the United States, Italy and Spain came samples of acute and convalescent COVID-19. T cells, B-cell-depleted T cells, or PBMCs provided the cDNA or gDNA that served as material.

Germline CDR1 and CDR2: MGHDK and SYGVNS. The ends lost 2 bases at V and 3 bases at J; junction bases unmatched: 3. This CDR3 is built from 15 residues. Per the study methods: Reference gene primer amplification yielded estimated nucleated cell counts. Method: immunoSEQ multiplex PCR; TCRdb's copy keeps in-frame clones and lacks some. V, J and clone size reflect that table, while D and trimming were determined from the DNA. The data hold approximately 280,000 clones, with about nine tenths observed a single time. This TCR derives from a man between 50 and 59 years old with acute or convalescent COVID-19. The material sequenced was peripheral blood. The rearrangement uses TRBV25-1 and TRBJ2-7, with TRBD1 matching 11 bases. CDR3 in amino acids: CASSEPGQGGYEQYF. The CDR3 coding sequence is TGTGCCAGCAGTGAACCGGGACAGGGGGGCTACGAGCAGTACTTC.